Shown below are 28 T cell receptor beta chains from a single sample sequenced in a study of CD8 T cells in ankylosing spondylitis. MiXCR was run by TCRdb on the 5' RACE reads, yielding one entry per CDR3 protein. The data contain around 440,000 distinct CDR3 sequences, more than 15% of them singletons. Regarding the study as a whole: Ankylosing spondylitis blood appeared to carry a characteristic TCR beta motif of roughly eight highly homologous variants.

These receptors' antigens are unknown. The sample taken for sequencing was blood, either unsorted or a sorted T cell fraction (not recorded which). These receptors all come from a male donor with ankylosing spondylitis.

This clonotype appeared a few times. The chain links TRBV24-1 to TRBJ2-3; TRBD2 agrees at 10 bases. The CDR3 runs to 17 residues. With 3 bases clipped from V and 0 bases from J, the junction kept 5 bases outside the gene matches. Germline lookup yields CDR1 KGHDR and CDR2 SFDVKD. The CDR3 region has the DNA TGTGCCACCAGTGATGACTGGACTAGCGGAAGCACAGATACGCAGTATTTT. Residues: CATSDDWTSGSTDTQYF.

J is TRBJ2-5 and V is TRBV25-1; the D is unclear. Looked up from germline, CDR1 is MGHDK and CDR2 is SYGVNS. The V and J ends lost 8 bases and 2 bases respectively, with 18 bases between them. CDR3 length: 15 residues. CDR3: CASSLNGRLQETQYF. In DNA form, the CDR3 reads TGTGCCAGCTCCTTGAACGGACGGCTACAAGAGACCCAGTACTTC.

V and J are TRBV20-1 and TRBJ1-5, with D perhaps TRBD1 (5 bases). The CDR3 runs to 13 residues. Trimming stripped 2 bases from V and 7 bases from J, with 12 bases between. Germline CDR1 and CDR2: DFQATT and SNEGSKA (reference sequence). The CDR3 DNA sequence: TGCAGTGCTAGATACCCGGGGCTCCAGCCCCAGCATTTT. Encoded protein: CSARYPGLQPQHF.

The chain joins TRBV28 to TRBJ1-4, with a tentative D call TRBD1 (6 bases). Per germline, CDR1 MDHEN and CDR2 SYDVKM. Trimming removed 5 bases from V and 3 bases from J, with 22 bases in between. The CDR3 is 18 residues long. CDR3 nucleotide sequence: TGTGCCAGCAGTCTACCTCGAAATTCAGGGGTTCCTAATGAAAAACTGTTTTTT. Translated: CASSLPRNSGVPNEKLFF.

This clonotype occurred a few times. This rearrangement joins TRBV7-2 to TRBJ2-2; 9 nucleotides agree with TRBD1. V gave up 3 bases and J gave up 6 bases; unmatched junction bases: 2. Germline V lookup: CDR1 SGHTA, CDR2 FQGNSA. CDR3 size: 14 residues. Written as DNA, the CDR3 is TGTGCCAGCAGCTTGGACAGGGGTGCCGGGGAGCTGTTTTTT. It yields the protein CASSLDRGAGELFF. The full variable domain, its missing parts supplied by reference TRBV7-2 and TRBJ2-2, is GAGVSQSPSNKVTEKGKDVELRCDPISGHTALYWYRQSLGQGLEFLIYFQGNSAPDKSGLPSDRFSAERTGGSVSTLTIQRTQQEDSAVYLCASSLDRGAGELFFGEGSRLTVL.

The chain links TRBV4-3 to TRBJ2-1; perhaps D is TRBD1 or TRBD2 (6 bases each). The CDR3 covers 17 residues. The germline gives CDR1 LGHNA, CDR2 YSLEER. V lost 0 bases and J lost 0, with 12 bases in between. The CDR3 bases are TGCGCCAGCAGCCAAGATTCCGAGGGGGGCTCCTACAATGAGCAGTTCTTC. Residues: CASSQDSEGGSYNEQFF.

This clonotype has a handful of counts. The chain has TRBV6-5 and TRBJ2-3; D is uncertain. The CDR3 covers 16 residues. Germline lookup yields CDR1 MNHEY and CDR2 SVGAGI. V shed 2 bases and J shed 8 bases, with 20 bases lying between them. The CDR3 here is CASSYGVGAGGGTQYF. The CDR3 DNA reads as TGTGCCAGCAGTTACGGGGTCGGAGCAGGTGGCGGTACGCAGTATTTT.

This clonotype has a handful of counts. This CDR3 is CATRGQLNTEAFF. In DNA, the CDR3 is TGTGCCACCAGAGGACAGTTGAACACTGAAGCTTTCTTT. This rearrangement joins TRBV24-1 to TRBJ1-1; possibly TRBD1 for D (6 bases). V was pared by 7 bases and J by 0 bases, with 8 bases between. Germline V gene lookup returns CDR1 KGHDR and CDR2 SFDVKD. The CDR3 runs 13 residues.

This clonotype was seen more than once but under ten times. This chain connects TRBV5-1 to TRBJ2-1; no reliable D call. Germline CDR1 is SGHRS and CDR2 is YFSETQ. There are 13 residues in the CDR3. V gave up 1 base and J gave up 5 bases, with 7 bases separating them. The CDR3 loop is CASSLTLNNEQFF. In DNA form, the CDR3 reads TGCGCCAGCAGCTTGACACTTAACAATGAGCAGTTCTTC.

This clonotype was counted ten times or more. The gene calls are TRBV18 and TRBJ2-2; D not resolved. CDR1 and CDR2 (germline): KGHSH, LQKENI. V was cut by 0 bases and J by 0 bases, with 14 bases left in between. This CDR3 is 18 amino acids long. This chain's CDR3 is CASSPPSRNNANTGELFF. DNA of the CDR3: TGTGCCAGCTCACCACCGTCTAGGAACAACGCGAACACCGGGGAGCTGTTTTTT.

This clonotype was seen only a few times. This rearrangement joins TRBV20-1 to TRBJ1-1; weak D call: TRBD1 (6 bases). V was trimmed by 6 bases and J by 4 bases, leaving 15 bases between them. The CDR3 is made up of 13 amino acids. Germline V gene data show CDR1 as DFQATT and CDR2 as SNEGSKA (reference sequence). CDR3 bases: TGCAGTGCAAGAACAGGGTGGAGCACTGAAGCTTTCTTT. Encoded protein: CSARTGWSTEAFF.

The chain joins TRBV5-1 to TRBJ2-4; 11 positions match TRBD1. Germline CDR1 is SGHRS and CDR2 is YFSETQ. After removal of 2 bases from V and 6 bases from J, the junction contained 4 bases not matched to a gene. The CDR3 covers 15 residues. Here the CDR3 reads CASSLSGQGANIQYF. CDR3 sequence (DNA): TGCGCCAGCAGCTTATCAGGACAGGGGGCAAACATTCAGTACTTC.

The chain couples TRBV4-1 to TRBJ2-7; D might be TRBD2 (6 bases). V was trimmed by 3 bases and J by 3 bases, leaving 18 bases between them. Germline V gives CDR1 MGHRA, CDR2 YSYEKL. The CDR3 covers 16 residues. The chain's CDR3 is CASSQATSSRIYEQYF. The CDR3 DNA reads TGCGCCAGCAGCCAGGCTACTAGCTCCAGGATCTACGAGCAGTACTTC.

Here the CDR3 DNA reads TGTGCCAGCAGTGCCAGCCCCCTTAACTATGGCTACACCTTC. It yields the protein CASSASPLNYGYTF. This chain links TRBV25-1 with TRBJ1-2; D is ambiguous. The V gene's germline CDR1 is MGHDK and CDR2 SYGVNS. The V and J ends lost 4 bases and 1 base respectively, with 10 bases between them. The CDR3 length is 14 residues.

The sample holds a few counts of this clonotype. This chain connects TRBV4-3 to TRBJ1-3; no definite D call. Germline V gene sequence: CDR1 LGHNA, CDR2 YSLEER. The CDR3 sequence is 16 residues long. Trimming removed 0 bases from V and 0 bases from J, with 9 bases in between. CDR3 region: CASSQDPQSSGNTIYF. In DNA form, the CDR3 reads TGCGCCAGCAGCCAAGACCCACAGAGCTCTGGAAACACCATATATTTT.

In this sample, this clonotype turned up a few times. CDR3 nucleotide sequence: TGTGCTAGTGGTTCCTGGACCGGGGAGCTGTTTTTT. This translates into CASGSWTGELFF. This chain connects TRBV12-5 to TRBJ2-2; D remains unclear. The CDR3 spans 12 residues. CDR1 is LGHNT and CDR2 is FRNRAP in the germline V gene. V lost 4 bases, J lost 5 bases, and 5 bases lay in between.

J is TRBJ1-6 and V is TRBV11-2; 7 bases agree with TRBD1. Germline values: CDR1 SGHAT, CDR2 FQNNGV. The CDR3 has 15 residues. The V segment lost 2 bases and the J segment 7 bases; nucleotides outside the gene matches: 5. In DNA form, the CDR3 reads TGTGCCAGCAGCTTACAGGGGGGGTCAAATTCACCCCTCCACTTT. This sequence encodes CASSLQGGSNSPLHF.

This clonotype came up a few times. The rearrangement uses TRBV14 and TRBJ2-1; 10 bases align to TRBD2. The CDR3 has 19 amino acids. Unmatched junction bases numbered 14, after V lost 0 bases and J lost 6 bases. Germline V gives CDR1 SGHDN, CDR2 FVKESK. For the CDR3, the DNA is TGTGCCAGCAGCCAAGACCACCCAGGGCTAGCGGGAGAAGGCAATGAGCAGTTCTTC. This encodes CASSQDHPGLAGEGNEQFF. Supplemented by reference TRBV14 and TRBJ2-1, the full variable domain reads EAGVTQFPSHSVIEKGQTVTLRCDPISGHDNLYWYRRVMGKEIKFLLHFVKESKQDESGMPNNRFLAERTGGTYSTLKVQPAELEDSGVYFCASSQDHPGLAGEGNEQFFGPGTRLTVL.

This clonotype was observed a few times. This chain links TRBV6-1 with TRBJ2-5, with D tentatively TRBD2 (6 bases). The CDR3 has 19 residues. The germline V and J ends were trimmed by 4 bases and 5 bases, with 29 bases remaining between them. CDR1 is MNHNS, CDR2 SASEGT, per germline. The CDR3 nucleotides are TGTGCCAGCAGTGTTAAGAAAGGAGGGTTGACTCCCCAGATGGAGACCCAGTACTTC. As protein: CASSVKKGGLTPQMETQYF.

This clonotype was recorded a few times. The rearrangement links TRBV7-9 to TRBJ2-3, with 10 nucleotides matching TRBD1. Germline V gene data show CDR1 as SEHNR and CDR2 as FQNEAQ (reference sequence). After removal of 7 bases from V and 5 bases from J, the junction contained 9 bases not matched to a gene. The CDR3 is made up of 15 amino acids. The CDR3 loop is CASTSGTGVLDTQYF. CDR3 coding DNA: TGTGCCAGCACCTCCGGGACAGGGGTTTTAGATACGCAGTATTTT.

This clonotype showed up just a few times. The chain uses TRBV4-1 and TRBJ2-7; 8 bases agree with TRBD1. Looked up from germline, CDR1 is MGHRA and CDR2 is YSYEKL. The ends lost 1 base at V and 2 bases at J; junction bases unmatched: 7. The CDR3 has 16 amino acids. The CDR3 DNA follows: TGCGCCAGCAGCCAAGCCCTAGGACAGGGTACCTACGAGCAGTACTTC. Protein sequence: CASSQALGQGTYEQYF.

The chain uses TRBV28 and TRBJ2-4; the match to TRBD2 covers 14 bases. The CDR3 spans 15 residues. J lost 13 bases, V lost 5 bases, and 10 bases had no gene match. Germline V CDR1 and CDR2: MDHEN, SYDVKM. This CDR3 is CASSPAGLAGGHQYF. CDR3 nucleotides: TGTGCCAGCAGTCCCGCCGGACTAGCGGGAGGACACCAGTACTTC. Full variable domain (missing parts from reference TRBV28 and TRBJ2-4): DVKVTQSSRYLVKRTGEKVFLECVQDMDHENMFWYRQDPGLGLRLIYFSYDVKMKEKGDIPEGYSVSREKKERFSLILESASTNQTSMYLCASSPAGLAGGHQYFGAGTRLSVL.

The table lists this clonotype with many counts. The gene calls are TRBV5-1 and TRBJ2-1; 9 bases agree with TRBD2. This CDR3 is built from 16 residues. The V and J ends lost 0 bases and 4 bases, in that order; junction bases with no gene match: 5. Per the germline V gene, CDR1 is SGHRS and CDR2 is YFSETQ. Written as DNA, the CDR3 is TGCGCCAGCAGCTTGGTCTTGGGACTAGCTTACAATGAGCAGTTCTTC. Translated: CASSLVLGLAYNEQFF.

This clonotype occurred many times. This chain's CDR3 is CASSVGTVNQPQHF. In nucleotides, the CDR3 is TGTGCCAGCAGCGTAGGGACAGTTAATCAGCCCCAGCATTTT. V is TRBV7-2 and J is TRBJ1-5; TRBD1 matches at 7 bases. The CDR3 consists of 14 residues. CDR1 is SGHTA and CDR2 is FQGNSA in the germline V gene. Trimming cost V 5 bases and J 4 bases; bases outside gene matches: 5. The full variable domain, completed using reference TRBV7-2 and TRBJ1-5, is GAGVSQSPSNKVTEKGKDVELRCDPISGHTALYWYRQSLGQGLEFLIYFQGNSAPDKSGLPSDRFSAERTGGSVSTLTIQRTQQEDSAVYLCASSVGTVNQPQHFGDGTRLSIL.

The chain is built from TRBV20-1 and TRBJ1-3; the D gene is possibly TRBD1 (6 bases). Deletions cut 2 bases from V and 1 base from J, with 12 bases between. CDR1 and CDR2 (germline): DFQATT, SNEGSKA (reference sequence). The CDR3 is made up of 15 amino acids. CDR3 bases: TGCAGTGCTAGACCAATACAGGGATCTGGAAACACCATATATTTT. Amino acid sequence: CSARPIQGSGNTIYF.

This clonotype was counted a few times. The chain carries TRBV6-1 and TRBJ1-2; D perhaps matches TRBD1 (6 bases). CDR3 size: 17 residues. Trimming removed 4 bases from V and 2 bases from J, with 20 bases in between. Germline V gene data show CDR1 as MNHNS and CDR2 as SASEGT. The CDR3 region is CASSGSLRDKKNYGYTF. The CDR3 nucleotides read TGTGCCAGCAGTGGTTCTCTCCGGGACAAGAAGAACTATGGCTACACCTTC.

This clonotype was detected a few times. The chain joins TRBV4-3 to TRBJ1-2; tentatively, D is TRBD1 (6 bases). Trimming shortened V by 0 bases and J by 2 bases, and 13 bases separated the two germline ends. In germline, CDR1 is LGHNA, CDR2 YSLEER. The CDR3 extends over 16 amino acids. CDR3 residues: CASSQDHNRANYGYTF. Here the CDR3 DNA reads TGCGCCAGCAGCCAAGATCATAACAGGGCGAACTATGGCTACACCTTC.

The chain carries TRBV7-2 and TRBJ1-1; 8 bases line up with TRBD1. Germline loops: CDR1 SGHTA, CDR2 FQGNSA. This CDR3 region has 15 residues. V lost 0 bases, J lost 3 bases, and 3 bases stayed unmatched. This CDR3 is CASSLAGQGYTEAFF. CDR3 DNA: TGTGCCAGCAGCTTAGCTGGACAGGGATACACTGAAGCTTTCTTT.